Listed here are 32 T cell receptor beta chains from one sample, sequenced in a study of cytomegalovirus exposure and HLA in healthy donors. Use of 60 Vbeta and 13 Jbeta primers characterized the PCR. Sequencing was performed with immunoSEQ multiplex PCR; in TCRdb, only in-frame clones are kept and a portion is missing. The sample table sets out roughly 140,000 clones. Source material: PBMCs. The receptors shown here come from a man aged 40-55 years in good health and CMV-seronegative.

The chain employs TRBV6-1 and TRBJ2-2, with 7 bases lining up with TRBD1. Germline V CDR1 and CDR2: MNHNS, SASEGT. Germline trimming cut 8 bases from V and 1 base from J; bases unmatched to any gene: 4. The CDR3 totals 14 residues. Here the CDR3 reads CASSGQVNTGELFF. Written as DNA, the CDR3 is TGTGCCAGCTCCGGACAGGTGAACACCGGGGAGCTGTTTTTT.

This chain links TRBV10-3 with TRBJ1-3; the D gene is possibly TRBD1 (5 bases). CDR1 and CDR2 (germline): ENHRY, SYGVKD. V was trimmed by 4 bases and J by 2 bases, leaving 12 bases between them. The CDR3 runs 15 residues. The CDR3 sequence is CAISAGQMAGNTIYF. CDR3 coding DNA: TGTGCCATCAGTGCAGGGCAGATGGCTGGAAACACCATATATTTT.

V usage is TRBV14 and J usage is TRBJ1-2, with D unclear. This CDR3 is built from 14 residues. V was cut by 0 bases and J by 7 bases, with 12 bases left in between. The germline V gene encodes CDR1 SGHDN and CDR2 FVKESK. The CDR3 region has the DNA TGTGCCAGCAGCCAAGATCTTAGGAGACCTGGCTACACCTTC. Amino acid sequence: CASSQDLRRPGYTF.

Points on this clone: In the same sample, other DNA sequences code for this CDR3. The chain couples TRBV4-2 to TRBJ1-5; D not certain. The CDR3 runs to 14 residues. Germline V gene sequence: CDR1 LGHNA, CDR2 YNFKEQ. Trimming left V 0 bases short and J 5 bases short, with 8 bases between. CDR3 nucleotide sequence: TGTGCCAGCAGCCAAGACGGGGAATATCAGCCCCAGCATTTT. This sequence encodes CASSQDGEYQPQHF.

V and J are TRBV2 and TRBJ2-1; possibly TRBD1 for D (6 bases). Trimming removed 3 bases at V and 1 base at J, with 10 bases between. The CDR3 totals 15 residues. CDR1 SNHLY and CDR2 FYNNEI come from the germline V gene. This CDR3 reads CASSDAGTSYNEQFF. CDR3 coding DNA: TGTGCCAGCAGTGACGCCGGGACATCCTACAATGAGCAGTTCTTC. Based on the CDR3 plus reference TRBV2 and TRBJ2-1, the full variable domain is EPEVTQTPSHQVTQMGQEVILRCVPISNHLYFYWYRQILGQKVEFLVSFYNNEISEKSEIFDDQFSVERPDGSNFTLKIRSTKLEDSAMYFCASSDAGTSYNEQFFGPGTRLTVL.

V and J are TRBV5-4 and TRBJ1-6; 7 bases are shared with TRBD1. Germline V gene lookup returns CDR1 SGHNT and CDR2 YYREEE (reference sequence). Trimming took 0 bases from V and 6 from J; bases not matched to a gene: 6. The length of the CDR3 is 16 residues. The CDR3 loop reads CASSLGTGGRNSPLHF. The CDR3 region has the DNA TGTGCCAGCAGCTTGGGGACAGGCGGCCGTAATTCACCCCTCCACTTT.

The chain has TRBV6-1 and TRBJ1-2, with D tentatively TRBD1 (6 bases). Trimming removed 5 bases at V and 4 bases at J, with 14 bases between. The V gene's germline CDR1 is MNHNS and CDR2 SASEGT. This CDR3 has 14 amino acids. For the CDR3, the DNA is TGTGCCAGCAGTCCGGCAGGGGTGGTCTATGGCTACACCTTC. As protein: CASSPAGVVYGYTF.

V usage is TRBV12-5 and J usage is TRBJ1-1; D perhaps matches TRBD1 (5 bases). CDR3 length: 17 amino acids. Germline lookup yields CDR1 LGHNT and CDR2 FRNRAP. Trimming removed 2 bases from V and 5 bases from J, with 21 bases in between. CDR3 DNA sequence: TGTGCTAGTGGTTTGCTTGGGGGAGGGCGAGGGAGGACTGAAGCTTTCTTT. Encoded protein: CASGLLGGGRGRTEAFF. Combining the CDR3 with reference TRBV12-5 and TRBJ1-1 gives the whole variable domain DARVTQTPRHKVTEMGQEVTMRCQPILGHNTVFWYRQTMMQGLELLAYFRNRAPLDDSGMPKDRFSAEMPDATLATLKIQPSEPRDSAVYFCASGLLGGGRGRTEAFFGQGTRLTVV.

The chain carries TRBV19 and TRBJ1-1; D not certain. This CDR3 comprises 8 residues. Germline CDR1 reads LNHDA; CDR2 reads SQIVND (reference sequence). V was pared by 10 bases and J by 14 bases, with 11 bases between. This chain's CDR3 is CATTRVFF. The CDR3 bases are TGTGCCACTACCCGAGTCTTCTTT. Complete variable domain (other parts from reference TRBV19 and TRBJ1-1): DGGITQSPKYLFRKEGQNVTLSCEQNLNHDAMYWYRQDPGQGLRLIYYSQIVNDFQKGDIAEGYSVSREKKESFPLTVTSAQKNPTAFYLCATTRVFFGQGTRLTVV.

This chain connects TRBV11-1 to TRBJ2-1; the D gene is possibly TRBD1 (5 bases). With 6 bases removed from V and 7 bases from J, the gap between germline ends came to 25 bases. The CDR3 totals 17 residues. Germline CDR1 SGHAT, CDR2 FQDESV (reference sequence). DNA for the CDR3: TGTGCCAGCAGTCCCAGGCTGACAGCGCTCTCCAGTAATGAGCAGTTCTTC. Protein sequence: CASSPRLTALSSNEQFF.

Details on this clone: An end of the junction does not agree with germline; a read error may underlie this. This chain connects TRBV7-2 to TRBJ1-5; D not resolved. This CDR3 has 13 amino acids. Looked up from germline, CDR1 is SGHTA and CDR2 is FQGNSA. CDR3 DNA: TGTGCCAGCAGCTTGTCTAGCGATCAGCCCCAGCATTTT. Residues: CASSLSSDQPQHF.

The rearrangement joins TRBV6-5 to TRBJ1-2; 8 bases match TRBD1. The germline V gene encodes CDR1 MNHEY and CDR2 SVGAGI. The V and J ends lost 9 bases and 3 bases, in that order; junction bases with no gene match: 6. The CDR3 consists of 13 residues. Here the CDR3 reads CASYRGYHYGYTF. In nucleotides, the CDR3 is TGTGCCAGTTACAGGGGGTACCACTATGGCTACACCTTC.

The CDR3 spells CASSITGGQAFF. The CDR3 coding sequence is TGTGCCAGTAGTATTACAGGGGGACAAGCTTTCTTT. The chain carries TRBV19 and TRBJ1-1; 8 bases align to TRBD1. Germline values: CDR1 LNHDA, CDR2 SQIVND (reference sequence). J was trimmed by 9 bases and V by 3 bases; bases with no gene match: 3. The CDR3 sequence is 12 residues long. The whole variable domain, filled in from reference TRBV19 and TRBJ1-1, reads DGGITQSPKYLFRKEGQNVTLSCEQNLNHDAMYWYRQDPGQGLRLIYYSQIVNDFQKGDIAEGYSVSREKKESFPLTVTSAQKNPTAFYLCASSITGGQAFFGQGTRLTVV.

This chain connects TRBV6-5 to TRBJ1-6; 7 nucleotides match TRBD1. The CDR3 loop spans 14 amino acids. Looked up from germline, CDR1 is MNHEY and CDR2 is SVGAGI. V dropped 6 bases and J dropped 5; count of bases not matched to a gene: 4. The CDR3 nucleotides are TGTGCCAGCAGGTGGGACAGCAATAATTCACCCCTCCACTTT. Protein sequence: CASRWDSNNSPLHF.

The chain joins TRBV6-5 to TRBJ1-3, with TRBD1 matching over 7 bases. Germline CDR1 reads MNHEY; CDR2 reads SVGAGI. V shed 0 bases and J 2 bases; nucleotides not matched to a gene: 4. This CDR3 comprises 16 residues. CDR3 sequence: CASSYSRQGAGNTIYF. CDR3 DNA: TGTGCCAGCAGTTACTCGAGGCAGGGGGCTGGAAACACCATATATTTT.

The gene calls are TRBV29-1 and TRBJ2-7, with 8 bases identical to TRBD1. The CDR3 contains 11 residues. CDR1 is SQVTM, CDR2 ANQGSEA, per germline. Here the CDR3 DNA reads TGCAGACTACGACAGGGGTACGAGCAGTACTTC. It codes for CRLRQGYEQYF.

The J gene is TRBJ2-7, the V gene TRBV20-1, with D perhaps TRBD1 (5 bases). The CDR3 sequence is 11 residues long. Trimming removed 4 bases at V and 5 bases at J, with 9 bases between. Germline V lookup: CDR1 DFQATT, CDR2 SNEGSKA (reference sequence). Here the CDR3 reads CSAKGVNEQYF. CDR3 DNA: TGCAGTGCTAAAGGGGTTAACGAGCAGTACTTC.

The chain carries TRBV7-2 and TRBJ1-1; D unclear. This CDR3 is 14 amino acids long. Germline lookup yields CDR1 SGHTA and CDR2 FQGNSA. V was cut by 8 bases and J by 4 bases, with 17 bases left in between. Here the CDR3 DNA reads TGTGCCAGCGATGACGACGGGGAAGTCACTGAAGCTTTCTTT. Amino acid sequence: CASDDDGEVTEAFF.

The CDR3: CASSRLRVNQPQHF. DNA of the CDR3: TGTGCCAGCAGCCGACTCAGGGTCAATCAGCCCCAGCATTTT. The V and J genes are TRBV5-6 and TRBJ1-5; the D gene is possibly TRBD1 (5 bases). The CDR3 runs to 14 residues. The V and J ends lost 4 bases and 3 bases respectively, with 11 bases between them. The germline gives CDR1 SGHDT, CDR2 YYEEEE.

The chain combines TRBV7-2 with TRBJ2-5; maybe TRBD2 (6 bases). Germline V gives CDR1 SGHTA, CDR2 FQGNSA. Trimming cost V 3 bases and J 4 bases, with 12 bases left between them. The CDR3 length is 14 residues. The CDR3 here is CASSFNGGGETQYF. CDR3 in DNA: TGTGCCAGCAGCTTCAACGGGGGAGGAGAGACCCAGTACTTC.

The CDR3 reads CASSRPSPTGQLNTGELFF. The DNA of the CDR3 is TGTGCCAGTAGTCGACCCTCTCCGACAGGCCAATTGAACACCGGGGAGCTGTTTTTT. This sequence joins TRBV19 and TRBJ2-2; tentative D call: TRBD1 (6 bases). CDR1 LNHDA and CDR2 SQIVND come from the germline V gene (reference sequence). The CDR3 totals 19 residues. Trimming cost V 5 bases and J 1 base, with 23 bases left between them.

This sequence joins TRBV5-1 and TRBJ2-2, with 13 bases lining up with TRBD2. V trimming: 4 bases; J trimming: 0 bases; junction bases outside the gene matches: 12. This CDR3 comprises 20 residues. The germline CDR1 and CDR2 sequences are SGHRS and YFSETQ. CDR3 in amino acids: CASSPKLAGGPLTNTGELFF. CDR3 coding DNA: TGCGCCAGCAGCCCCAAACTAGCGGGGGGGCCCCTTACGAACACCGGGGAGCTGTTTTTT.

The genes are TRBV6-5 and TRBJ1-5; the D gene is possibly TRBD1 (5 bases). V lost 3 bases to trimming and J lost 1 base, with 7 bases between them. CDR1 is MNHEY and CDR2 is SVGAGI in the germline V gene. CDR3 length: 14 amino acids. The CDR3 DNA reads TGTGCCAGCAGTTATGACAGAAGCAATCAGCCCCAGCATTTT. Residues: CASSYDRSNQPQHF.

The chain couples TRBV28 to TRBJ2-3; perhaps TRBD1 as D (6 bases). V lost 6 bases and J 6 bases, leaving 19 bases between the germline ends. CDR3 length equals 15 residues. CDR1 and CDR2 from the germline V gene are MDHEN and SYDVKM. CDR3 sequence: CASRGQLYVPDTQYF. The CDR3 DNA reads as TGTGCCAGCAGGGGACAACTCTACGTCCCGGATACGCAGTATTTT.

V gene TRBV10-3 combines with J gene TRBJ1-1, with D possibly TRBD1 on 5 matching bases. CDR3 length equals 14 residues. Germline V gene lookup returns CDR1 ENHRY and CDR2 SYGVKD. Trimming cost V 7 bases and J 3 bases, with 15 bases left between them. As DNA, the CDR3 is TGTGCCATCAACCCGGACCTAGGGGACACTGAAGCTTTCTTT. It yields the protein CAINPDLGDTEAFF.

The chain uses TRBV14 and TRBJ2-5; D possibly corresponds to TRBD1 (6 bases). Germline V gene lookup returns CDR1 SGHDN and CDR2 FVKESK. The CDR3 consists of 15 residues. V was cut by 1 base and J by 0 bases, with 9 bases left in between. CDR3 in amino acids: CASSQGQAHQETQYF. CDR3 bases: TGTGCCAGCAGCCAAGGACAGGCTCACCAAGAGACCCAGTACTTC. The variable domain in full, completed from reference TRBV14 and TRBJ2-5, reads EAGVTQFPSHSVIEKGQTVTLRCDPISGHDNLYWYRRVMGKEIKFLLHFVKESKQDESGMPNNRFLAERTGGTYSTLKVQPAELEDSGVYFCASSQGQAHQETQYFGPGTRLLVL.

This chain links TRBV7-2 with TRBJ2-7; 14 bases align to TRBD2. The CDR3 totals 19 residues. The germline V gene has CDR1 SGHTA and CDR2 FQGNSA. V trimming: 5 bases; J trimming: 1 base; junction bases outside the gene matches: 13. This CDR3 is CASSTRTSGGFRPSYEQYF. The CDR3 DNA reads as TGTGCCAGCAGCACTAGGACTAGCGGGGGGTTCCGCCCTTCCTACGAGCAGTACTTC.

The chain is built from TRBV5-8 and TRBJ1-1; D is unclear. Germline CDR1 reads SGHTS; CDR2 reads YDEGEE. Trimming cost V 6 bases and J 5 bases, with 14 bases left between them. This CDR3 has 13 residues. CDR3 nucleotides: TGTGCCAGCACCACGCACCGGGGAACTGAAGCTTTCTTT. This gives the protein CASTTHRGTEAFF.

This chain joins TRBV15 and TRBJ2-7; 8 nucleotides align to TRBD2. The germline gives CDR1 LNHNV, CDR2 YYDKDF (reference sequence). After removal of 1 base from V and 3 bases from J, the junction contained 5 bases not matched to a gene. The CDR3 loop spans 15 amino acids. This CDR3 reads CATSRVAGGIYEQYF. The CDR3 DNA sequence: TGTGCCACCAGCAGAGTTGCGGGGGGTATCTACGAGCAGTACTTC.

The chain recombines TRBV2 with TRBJ2-3, with D possibly being TRBD1 (6 bases). The CDR3 loop spans 15 amino acids. Deletions cut 6 bases from V and 0 bases from J, with 13 bases between. Germline V gene lookup returns CDR1 SNHLY and CDR2 FYNNEI. The CDR3 protein is CASRQGTSSTDTQYF. The CDR3 nucleotides are TGTGCCAGCAGACAAGGGACATCTAGCACAGATACGCAGTATTTT.

This chain joins TRBV2 and TRBJ2-5; 13 positions match TRBD2. Trimming cost V 5 bases and J 5 bases; bases outside gene matches: 5. The CDR3 contains 15 residues. Germline V lookup: CDR1 SNHLY, CDR2 FYNNEI. The CDR3 sequence: CASSSGLAGVETQYF. DNA for the CDR3: TGTGCCAGCAGTTCCGGACTAGCGGGGGTTGAGACCCAGTACTTC.

This chain joins TRBV19 and TRBJ1-3; 7 positions agree with TRBD1. J lost 0 bases, V lost 6 bases, and 5 bases had no gene match. CDR1 is LNHDA, CDR2 SQIVND, per germline (reference sequence). The CDR3 runs 15 residues. The CDR3 reads CASRPRQGSGNTIYF. The CDR3 bases are TGTGCCAGTAGGCCTCGACAGGGCTCTGGAAACACCATATATTTT.